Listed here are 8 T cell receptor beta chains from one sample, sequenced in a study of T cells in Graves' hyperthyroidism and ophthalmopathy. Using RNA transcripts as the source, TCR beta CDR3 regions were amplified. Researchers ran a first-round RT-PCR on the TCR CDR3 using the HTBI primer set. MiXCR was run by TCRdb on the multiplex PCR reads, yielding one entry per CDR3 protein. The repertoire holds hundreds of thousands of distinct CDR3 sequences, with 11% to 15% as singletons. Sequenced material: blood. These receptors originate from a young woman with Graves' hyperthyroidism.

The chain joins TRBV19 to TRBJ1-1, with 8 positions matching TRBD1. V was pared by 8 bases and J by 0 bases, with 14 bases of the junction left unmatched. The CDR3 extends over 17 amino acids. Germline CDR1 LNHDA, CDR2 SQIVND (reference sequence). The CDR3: CASSFYGQGGLNTEAFF. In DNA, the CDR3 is TGTGCCAGTTCCTTTTACGGACAGGGAGGCCTGAACACTGAAGCTTTCTTT. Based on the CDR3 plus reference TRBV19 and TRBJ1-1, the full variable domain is DGGITQSPKYLFRKEGQNVTLSCEQNLNHDAMYWYRQDPGQGLRLIYYSQIVNDFQKGDIAEGYSVSREKKESFPLTVTSAQKNPTAFYLCASSFYGQGGLNTEAFFGQGTRLTVV.

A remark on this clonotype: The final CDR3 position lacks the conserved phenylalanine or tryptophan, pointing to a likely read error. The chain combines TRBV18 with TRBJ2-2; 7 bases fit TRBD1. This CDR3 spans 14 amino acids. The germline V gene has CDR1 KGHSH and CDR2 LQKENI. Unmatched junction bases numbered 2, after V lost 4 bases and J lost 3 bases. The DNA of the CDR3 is TGTGCCAGCTCACAGACAGGGCACACCGGGGAGCTGTTTTTG. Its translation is CASSQTGHTGELFL.

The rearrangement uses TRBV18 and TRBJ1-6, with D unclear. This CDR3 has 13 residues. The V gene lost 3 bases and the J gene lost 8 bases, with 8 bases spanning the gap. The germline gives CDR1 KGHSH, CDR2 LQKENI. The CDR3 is CASSPQTDSPLHF. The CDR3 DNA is TGTGCCAGCTCACCGCAAACCGATTCACCCCTCCACTTT.

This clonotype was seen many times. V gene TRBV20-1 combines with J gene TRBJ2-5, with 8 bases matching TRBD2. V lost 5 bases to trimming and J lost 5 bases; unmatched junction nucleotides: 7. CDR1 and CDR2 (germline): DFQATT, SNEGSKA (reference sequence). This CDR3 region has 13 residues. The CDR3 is CSAPGGGAETQYF. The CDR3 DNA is TGCAGTGCTCCCGGGGGGGGGGCGGAGACCCAGTACTTC.

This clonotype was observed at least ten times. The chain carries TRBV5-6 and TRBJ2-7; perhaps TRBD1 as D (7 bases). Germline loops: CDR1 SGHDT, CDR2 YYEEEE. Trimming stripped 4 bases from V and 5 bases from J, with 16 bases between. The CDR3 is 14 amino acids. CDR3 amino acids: CASSAGTAFDEQYF. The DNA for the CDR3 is TGTGCCAGCAGCGCGGGGACAGCTTTTGACGAGCAGTACTTC.

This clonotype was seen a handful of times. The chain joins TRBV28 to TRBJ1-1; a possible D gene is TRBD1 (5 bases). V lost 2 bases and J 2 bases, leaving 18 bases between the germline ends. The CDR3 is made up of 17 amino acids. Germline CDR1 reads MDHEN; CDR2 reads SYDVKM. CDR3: CASSLGGTPKRNTEAFF. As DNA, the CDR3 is TGTGCCAGCAGTTTAGGCGGGACTCCCAAGCGAAACACTGAAGCTTTCTTT.

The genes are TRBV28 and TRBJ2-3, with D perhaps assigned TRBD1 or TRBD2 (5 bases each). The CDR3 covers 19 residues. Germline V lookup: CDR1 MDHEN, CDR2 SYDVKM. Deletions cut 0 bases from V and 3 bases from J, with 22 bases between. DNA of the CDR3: TGTGCCAGCAGTTTATGGGGGGATTGGGCCACCAAGGGGACAGATACGCAGTATTTT. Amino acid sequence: CASSLWGDWATKGTDTQYF. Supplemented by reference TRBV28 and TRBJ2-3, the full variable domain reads DVKVTQSSRYLVKRTGEKVFLECVQDMDHENMFWYRQDPGLGLRLIYFSYDVKMKEKGDIPEGYSVSREKKERFSLILESASTNQTSMYLCASSLWGDWATKGTDTQYFGPGTRLTVL.

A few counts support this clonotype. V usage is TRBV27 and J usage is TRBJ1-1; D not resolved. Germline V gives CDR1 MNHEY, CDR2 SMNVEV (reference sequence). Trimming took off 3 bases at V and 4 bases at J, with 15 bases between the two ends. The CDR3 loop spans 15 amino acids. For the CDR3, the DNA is TGTGCCAGCAGTTTTGGTCCCTCCGGGCTCACTGAAGCTTTCTTT. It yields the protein CASSFGPSGLTEAFF.